The entry below describes one TCR beta chain. Original data processing: Nucleated cell counts were estimated from reference gene primer amplification. Assay used: immunoSEQ multiplex PCR; TCRdb lists only in-frame clones, some missing. The DNA was the basis for D and trimming; V, J and clone size are from that table. The sample lists around 100,000 clones, about 89% occurring once. This CDR3 has 15 residues. Per germline, CDR1 LNHDA and CDR2 SQIVND (reference sequence). The V segment lost 6 bases and the J segment 0 bases; nucleotides outside the gene matches: 4. The source of the sample is a study of blood T cell repertoires in COVID-19. On the study more broadly: The United States, Italy and Spain were the sources of the acute and convalescent COVID-19 samples. T cells, B-cell-depleted T cells, or PBMCs provided the cDNA or gDNA that served as material.

The J gene is TRBJ2-3, the V gene TRBV19; 9 nucleotides agree with TRBD2. The receptor comes from a man aged 50-60 years with acute or convalescent COVID-19. The source material was peripheral blood. The CDR3 DNA reads TGTGCCAGTAGGGTAGCGGGGGTAAGCACAGATACGCAGTATTTT. Translation gives CASRVAGVSTDTQYF.